The source of this TCR beta chain is a study of cytomegalovirus exposure and HLA in healthy donors. Study-wide context: The study placed 80% to 90% of its approximately 360 genotyped donors in the Caucasian-associated ancestry cluster. Notes on the study in general: Altogether, 150 or so TCR beta chains were recorded as cytomegalovirus-associated.

PCR employed 60 Vbeta and 13 Jbeta primers. Libraries were prepared by immunoSEQ multiplex PCR; TCRdb keeps only in-frame clonotypes and omits some of them. The data contain 60,000 or so clones, about four fifths of them singletons. Concerning this clone: Its antigen is still unknown.

Likely unrecorded immune exposures existed in these nominally healthy donors. Germline CDR1 and CDR2: SGDLS and YYNGEE. The CDR3 has 16 residues. V lost 0 bases to trimming and J lost 7 bases, with 16 bases between them. The chain links TRBV9 to TRBJ1-4; D may be TRBD1 (5 bases). Sequenced material: PBMCs. The TCR sequence derives from a man aged 35 to 55 in good health and CMV-seronegative. As DNA, the CDR3 is TGTGCCAGCAGCGTAGGAAATCGGGGGTTGGCTGAAAAACTGTTTTTT. Amino acid sequence: CASSVGNRGLAEKLFF.